The next 11 T cell receptor beta chains were all read from a single sample in a study of blood T cell repertoires in COVID-19 (dated by TCRdb to between 2020 and 2021). Library generation was performed with the immunoSEQ multiplex PCR assay. In TCRdb, the immuneACCESS table is reduced to in-frame sequences with V and J assigned. These tables do not hold every clone; where another copy was compared, an unresolved V gene accounts for under half, and the others remain unexplained. For this sample the table gives about 240,000 clones, of which around 86% were detected only once. Of the sample, 2.5% to 3.5% is held by the ten largest clones. Sequenced material: PBMCs or T cells enriched from blood (not recorded which). Every receptor here comes from a woman in her forties with acute COVID-19.

J is TRBJ2-7 and V is TRBV30; D perhaps matches TRBD1 (6 bases). The CDR3 is 13 residues long. The ends were cut back, 6 bases at V and 0 bases at J, with 12 bases in the middle. Germline V gives CDR1 GTSNPN, CDR2 SVGIG (reference sequence). In DNA, the CDR3 is TGTGCCTGCCAGACAGGTAGCTCCTACGAGCAGTACTTC. Translation: CACQTGSSYEQYF.

The V call is TRBV2, the J call TRBJ1-1; tentative D call: TRBD1 (6 bases). The CDR3 spans 13 residues. Trimming pared 6 bases from V and 0 bases from J, leaving 8 bases between. The V gene's germline CDR1 is SNHLY and CDR2 FYNNEI. In DNA form, the CDR3 reads TGTGCCAGCAGCACAGGGATGAACACTGAAGCTTTCTTT. Encoded protein: CASSTGMNTEAFF. The whole variable domain, remainder taken from reference TRBV2 and TRBJ1-1, is EPEVTQTPSHQVTQMGQEVILRCVPISNHLYFYWYRQILGQKVEFLVSFYNNEISEKSEIFDDQFSVERPDGSNFTLKIRSTKLEDSAMYFCASSTGMNTEAFFGQGTRLTVV.

V gene TRBV5-1 combines with J gene TRBJ1-6; no clear D gene. This CDR3 spans 16 amino acids. V gave up 4 bases and J gave up 0 bases, with 11 bases separating them. The germline CDR1 and CDR2 sequences are SGHRS and YFSETQ. CDR3 sequence reads: CASSAGESSYNSPLHF. The DNA of the CDR3 is TGCGCCAGCAGCGCCGGGGAGAGCTCCTATAATTCACCCCTCCACTTT.

This clone has ten or more counts. The chain is built from TRBV15 and TRBJ2-2; D not certain. Trimming stripped 1 base from V and 1 base from J, with 4 bases between. Germline V gives CDR1 LNHNV, CDR2 YYDKDF (reference sequence). The CDR3 is 14 residues long. CDR3 in amino acids: CATSRARNTGELFF. CDR3 coding DNA: TGTGCCACCAGCAGAGCTAGGAACACCGGGGAGCTGTTTTTT.

The chain has TRBV27 and TRBJ2-7; D is perhaps TRBD2 (5 bases). Trimming cost V 5 bases and J 2 bases, with 13 bases left between them. The length of the CDR3 is 14 residues. Per germline, CDR1 MNHEY and CDR2 SMNVEV (reference sequence). The CDR3 coding sequence is TGTGCCAGCAGTCCCGGACTGCTCCCCTACGAGCAGTACTTC. Its translation is CASSPGLLPYEQYF.

CDR3 sequence reads: CAIRASEGLQETQYF. DNA of the CDR3: TGTGCCATCAGAGCTTCTGAGGGACTCCAAGAGACCCAGTACTTC. The J gene is TRBJ2-5, the V gene TRBV10-3, with D maybe TRBD2 (6 bases). Trimming left V 6 bases short and J 1 base short, with 15 bases between. In germline, CDR1 is ENHRY, CDR2 SYGVKD. The CDR3 has 15 amino acids.

This clone was counted only a few times. V is TRBV5-1 and J is TRBJ1-3; 8 bases are shared with TRBD1. This CDR3 has 13 amino acids. CDR1 is SGHRS, CDR2 YFSETQ, per germline. V shed 4 bases, J shed 6 bases, and the junction held 3 bases outside the gene matches. Here the CDR3 DNA reads TGCGCCAGCAGCCCGGACAGGGTAAACACCATATATTTT. Its protein is CASSPDRVNTIYF.

This chain joins TRBV2 and TRBJ1-3, with 10 nucleotides matching TRBD1. J lost 1 base, V lost 5 bases, and 5 bases had no gene match. Germline CDR1 reads SNHLY; CDR2 reads FYNNEI. This CDR3 is 16 amino acids long. The CDR3 sequence: CASSQTGGASGNTIYF. The CDR3 nucleotides are TGTGCCAGCAGTCAGACAGGGGGCGCGTCTGGAAACACCATATATTTT.

The chain combines TRBV6-2 or TRBV6-3 with TRBJ1-2, with 11 bases fitting TRBD1. The CDR3 has 16 residues. CDR1 and CDR2 from the germline V gene are MNHEY and SVGEGT. J gave up 4 bases and V 0 bases, and 4 bases lay outside the gene matches. CDR3 DNA sequence: TGTGCCAGCAGTTACTCGCGAGGGACAGGGGGCTATGGCTACACCTTC. This codes for CASSYSRGTGGYGYTF.

The gene calls are TRBV5-1 and TRBJ2-2; tentative D call: TRBD2 (6 bases). The CDR3 covers 15 residues. Germline CDR1 is SGHRS and CDR2 is YFSETQ. Trimming removed 0 bases at V and 7 bases at J, with 13 bases between. CDR3 region: CASSLDSLGGGELFF. In nucleotides, the CDR3 is TGCGCCAGCAGCTTGGACAGCCTCGGGGGCGGGGAGCTGTTTTTT.

This clone was seen just once. V gene TRBV7-9 combines with J gene TRBJ2-3; 7 bases line up with TRBD1. V was pared by 5 bases and J by 0 bases, with 5 bases of the junction left unmatched. CDR1 and CDR2 from the germline V gene are SEHNR and FQNEAQ (reference sequence). This CDR3 spans 15 amino acids. This chain's CDR3 is CASSPADRSTDTQYF. CDR3 nucleotide sequence: TGTGCCAGCAGCCCGGCGGACAGGAGCACAGATACGCAGTATTTT. The variable domain in full, completed from reference TRBV7-9 and TRBJ2-3, reads DTGVSQNPRHKITKRGQNVTFRCDPISEHNRLYWYRQTLGQGPEFLTYFQNEAQLEKSRLLSDRFSAERPKGSFSTLEIQRTEQGDSAMYLCASSPADRSTDTQYFGPGTRLTVL.